The 6 T cell receptor beta chains given below trace back to one sample, sequenced in a study of T cells in Graves' hyperthyroidism and ophthalmopathy. TCR beta CDR3 regions were amplified from RNA transcripts. Using the HTBI primer set, a first-round RT-PCR was run on the TCR CDR3. TCRdb reprocessed the multiplex PCR reads with MiXCR, giving one entry per CDR3 protein. The repertoire holds about 250,000 distinct CDR3 sequences, approximately 20% seen once, with 50% to 75% in the top ten. The sequencing input was blood. The receptors come from a man aged 25-45 years with Graves' ophthalmopathy.

This clonotype was seen many times. The genes are TRBV6-6 and TRBJ1-5; 9 bases match TRBD1. Germline V CDR1 and CDR2: MNHNY, SVGAGI (reference sequence). The CDR3 has 15 residues. The V and J ends lost 0 bases and 7 bases, in that order; junction bases with no gene match: 4. This CDR3 is CASSYSRDRDQPQHF. CDR3 DNA: TGTGCCAGCAGTTACTCCCGGGACAGGGACCAGCCCCAGCATTTT.

The genes are TRBV4-1 and TRBJ2-1; 13 positions agree with TRBD2. The CDR3 loop spans 17 amino acids. CDR1 MGHRA and CDR2 YSYEKL come from the germline V gene. V lost 3 bases, J lost 6 bases, and 8 bases stayed unmatched. As DNA, the CDR3 is TGCGCCAGCAGCCACACGGGACTAGCGGGACCTATCAATGAGCAGTTCTTC. It translates to CASSHTGLAGPINEQFF.

This clonotype was counted ten times or more. The chain's CDR3 is CASTLTGTRDNEQFF. The CDR3 DNA is TGTGCCAGCACCCTTACCGGGACTAGAGACAATGAGCAGTTCTTC. The J gene is TRBJ2-1, the V gene TRBV7-9; 8 positions match TRBD2. Germline V CDR1 and CDR2: SEHNR, FQNEAQ (reference sequence). The CDR3 consists of 15 residues. V was clipped by 7 bases and J by 5 bases; unmatched bases: 10.

V and J are TRBV6-1 and TRBJ1-5; perhaps TRBD1 as D (6 bases). Germline-derived CDR1 and CDR2 are MNHNS and SASEGT. CDR3 size: 15 residues. The ends were cut back, 8 bases at V and 4 bases at J, with 18 bases in the middle. CDR3 DNA: TGTGCCAGCGCTGCTCCGGGACACCAAAATCAGCCCCAGCATTTT. Translated, it gives CASAAPGHQNQPQHF.

This clonotype was detected only once. The chain uses TRBV5-4 and TRBJ1-3, with 9 nucleotides matching TRBD1. The CDR3 extends over 15 amino acids. The V gene end was trimmed by 3 bases and the J gene end by 2 bases; junction bases not matched to a gene: 3. Germline lookup yields CDR1 SGHNT and CDR2 YYREEE (reference sequence). CDR3 sequence reads: CASSSDRGTGNTIYF. CDR3 nucleotide sequence: TGTGCCAGCAGCTCGGACAGGGGAACTGGAAACACCATATATTTT.

This clonotype occurred many times. V is TRBV12-3 or TRBV12-4 and J is TRBJ1-4; a possible D gene is TRBD1 (6 bases). This CDR3 is built from 14 residues. V lost 2 bases and J lost 7, with 11 bases in between. The CDR3 protein is CASSLTGMTEKLFF. CDR3 coding DNA: TGTGCCAGCAGTTTAACAGGGATGACTGAAAAACTGTTTTTT.